This entry lists 7 T cell receptor beta chains sequenced from one sample in a study of shared clonotypes between healthy human individuals. This table comes from immunoSEQ multiplex PCR, and its TCRdb copy is limited to in-frame clones, with some not included. Of 2 million to 3 million clones listed, 93% are singletons. The specimen sequenced was naive CD4+ T cells from PBMCs. As for subset: CD45RA+ positively selected. These TCRs come from a young man in good health. Some clones in this sample may be carry-over from other donors' samples.

The V and J genes are TRBV18 and TRBJ1-1; D gene ambiguous. This CDR3 is 13 amino acids long. The germline gives CDR1 KGHSH, CDR2 LQKENI. The V gene lost 6 bases and the J gene lost 1 base, with 9 bases spanning the gap. The CDR3 loop reads CASSSDPNTEAFF. DNA of the CDR3: TGTGCCAGCTCCTCGGACCCGAACACTGAAGCTTTCTTT.

In regard to this clone: This sample includes further DNA sequences coding for the same CDR3. V usage is TRBV9 and J usage is TRBJ1-1; no reliable D call. Germline V gives CDR1 SGDLS, CDR2 YYNGEE. Trimming stripped 0 bases from V and 8 bases from J, with 11 bases between. This CDR3 is 13 amino acids long. CDR3 loop: CASSVEGWTEAFF. CDR3 in DNA: TGTGCCAGCAGCGTAGAAGGTTGGACGGAAGCTTTCTTT.

The rearrangement joins TRBV6-6 to TRBJ2-6; no reliable D call. Germline V gene data show CDR1 as MNHNY and CDR2 as SVGAGI (reference sequence). Trimming removed 2 bases from V and 0 bases from J, with 2 bases in between. The CDR3 has 14 amino acids. The CDR3 DNA sequence: TGTGCCAGCAGTTACCTCTCTGGGGCCAACGTCCTGACTTTC. Translation: CASSYLSGANVLTF.

The CDR3: CASGDRGTGKEKLFF. The CDR3 region has the DNA TGTGCCAGCGGAGACAGGGGAACAGGGAAAGAAAAACTGTTTTTT. V usage is TRBV28 and J usage is TRBJ1-4; 8 bases are a match to TRBD1. V gave up 8 bases and J gave up 8 bases; unmatched junction bases: 13. The CDR3 extends over 15 amino acids. Germline assignment: CDR1 MDHEN and CDR2 SYDVKM. Complete variable domain (other parts from reference TRBV28 and TRBJ1-4): DVKVTQSSRYLVKRTGEKVFLECVQDMDHENMFWYRQDPGLGLRLIYFSYDVKMKEKGDIPEGYSVSREKKERFSLILESASTNQTSMYLCASGDRGTGKEKLFFGSGTQLSVL.

This clone was seen just once. The same CDR3 arises from other DNA sequences in this sample as well. The chain recombines TRBV5-4 with TRBJ2-1, with a possible D match to TRBD1 (5 bases). The V gene lost 4 bases and the J gene lost 7 bases, with 9 bases spanning the gap. The CDR3 length is 12 residues. Germline V gives CDR1 SGHNT, CDR2 YYREEE (reference sequence). The CDR3 region is CASSGAGNEQFF. The CDR3 DNA reads TGTGCCAGCAGCGGAGCAGGGAATGAGCAGTTCTTC.

The V call is TRBV27, the J call TRBJ2-7; TRBD1 might be the D (6 bases). V lost 9 bases, J lost 4 bases, and 13 bases lay in between. The germline CDR1 and CDR2 sequences are MNHEY and SMNVEV (reference sequence). The CDR3 runs to 12 residues. CDR3 coding DNA: TGTGCCAGTGGGGGCTGGGCGTACGAGCAGTACTTC. Translating it yields CASGGWAYEQYF.

The rearrangement joins TRBV29-1 to TRBJ1-2, with a tentative D call TRBD1 (6 bases). Germline values: CDR1 SQVTM, CDR2 ANQGSEA. This CDR3 is 13 amino acids long. Trimming removed 8 bases at V and 6 bases at J, with 19 bases between. The CDR3 bases are TGCAGCATAAGTACAGGGAATGGGAATGGCTACACCTTC. Translated, it gives CSISTGNGNGYTF.